The clone carrying this T cell receptor (beta chain) was seen more than once but under ten times. These data originate in a study of metastatic and nonmetastatic thyroid tumors. TCRdb reprocessed the PCR reads using MiXCR. The sample yields about 25,000 clones, approximately 22% seen once. Before thyroid surgery, none of the patients had received any treatment. The receptor comes from a female donor with papillary thyroid cancer or a benign thyroid nodule (not recorded which). Some clones in this sample may be carry-over from other donors' samples. Specimen: adjacent normal tissue.

This CDR3 is CASSFSRNEQYF. CDR3 DNA sequence: TGTGCCAGCAGTTTTTCCAGGAACGAGCAGTACTTC. V usage is TRBV12-3 or TRBV12-4 and J usage is TRBJ2-7; no firm D call. Trimming took off 3 bases at V and 5 bases at J, with 8 bases between the two ends. This CDR3 has 12 residues.